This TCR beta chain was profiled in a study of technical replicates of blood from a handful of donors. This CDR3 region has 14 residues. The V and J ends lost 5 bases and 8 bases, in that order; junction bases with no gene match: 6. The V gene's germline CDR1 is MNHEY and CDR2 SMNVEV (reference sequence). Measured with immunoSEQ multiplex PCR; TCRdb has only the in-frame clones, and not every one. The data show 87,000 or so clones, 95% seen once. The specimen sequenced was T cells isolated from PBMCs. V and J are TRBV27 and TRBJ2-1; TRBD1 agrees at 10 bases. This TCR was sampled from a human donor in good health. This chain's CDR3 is CASSIDRGHDEQFF. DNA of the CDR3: TGTGCCAGCAGTATAGACAGGGGGCACGATGAGCAGTTCTTC.